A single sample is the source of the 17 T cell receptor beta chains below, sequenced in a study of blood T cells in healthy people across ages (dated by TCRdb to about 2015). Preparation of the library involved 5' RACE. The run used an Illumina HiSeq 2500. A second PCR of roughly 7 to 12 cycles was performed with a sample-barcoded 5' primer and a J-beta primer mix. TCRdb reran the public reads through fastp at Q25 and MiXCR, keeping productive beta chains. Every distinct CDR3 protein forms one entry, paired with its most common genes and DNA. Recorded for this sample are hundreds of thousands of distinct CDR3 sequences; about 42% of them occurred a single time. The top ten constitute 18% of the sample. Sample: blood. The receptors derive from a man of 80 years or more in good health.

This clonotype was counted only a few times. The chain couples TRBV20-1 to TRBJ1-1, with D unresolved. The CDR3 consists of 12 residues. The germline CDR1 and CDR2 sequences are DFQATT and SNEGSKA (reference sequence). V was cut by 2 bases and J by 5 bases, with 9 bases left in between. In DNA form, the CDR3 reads TGCAGTGCTAGAAAGGACGGAACTGAAGCTTTCTTT. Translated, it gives CSARKDGTEAFF.

The CDR3 nucleotides read TGTGCCAGCAGTTTAAAAGCGGGAGTGGTAGAGACCCAGTACTTC. Protein product: CASSLKAGVVETQYF. The chain employs TRBV27 and TRBJ2-5, with 8 bases fitting TRBD2. With V trimmed by 2 bases and J by 4 bases, 6 bases remained unmatched. CDR3 length equals 15 residues. CDR1 and CDR2 from the germline V gene are MNHEY and SMNVEV (reference sequence).

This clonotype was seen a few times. The CDR3 DNA sequence: TGTGCCAGCAGCTTAGCAGTCCAGGCTCAGCCCCAGCATTTT. It specifies CASSLAVQAQPQHF. J is TRBJ1-5 and V is TRBV7-2; the D is unclear. Per germline, CDR1 SGHTA and CDR2 FQGNSA. V dropped 0 bases and J dropped 6 bases, with 9 bases sitting between them. The CDR3 contains 14 residues.

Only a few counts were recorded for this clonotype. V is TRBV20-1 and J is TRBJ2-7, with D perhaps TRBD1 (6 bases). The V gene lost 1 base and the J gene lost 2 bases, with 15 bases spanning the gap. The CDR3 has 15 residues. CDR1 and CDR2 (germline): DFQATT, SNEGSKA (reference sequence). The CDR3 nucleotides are TGCAGTGCTAGAGGGGGGCCAGGGGCCCCCTACGAGCAGTACTTC. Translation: CSARGGPGAPYEQYF.

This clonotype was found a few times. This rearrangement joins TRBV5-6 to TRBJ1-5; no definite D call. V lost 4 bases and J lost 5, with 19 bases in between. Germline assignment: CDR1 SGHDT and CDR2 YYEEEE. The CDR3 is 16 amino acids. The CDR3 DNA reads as TGTGCCAGCAGCAGGACTGGACGGAAAGAGCATCAGCCCCAGCATTTT. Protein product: CASSRTGRKEHQPQHF.

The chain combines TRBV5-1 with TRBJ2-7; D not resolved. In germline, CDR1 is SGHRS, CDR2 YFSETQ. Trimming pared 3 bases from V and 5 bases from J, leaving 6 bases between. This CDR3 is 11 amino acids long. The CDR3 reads CASSSFHEQYF. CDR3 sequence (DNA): TGCGCCAGCAGCTCATTCCACGAGCAGTACTTC.

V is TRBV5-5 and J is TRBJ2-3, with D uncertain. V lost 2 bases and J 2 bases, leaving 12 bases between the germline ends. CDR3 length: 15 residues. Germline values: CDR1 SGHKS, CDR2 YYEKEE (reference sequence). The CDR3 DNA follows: TGTGCCAGCAGCTTTGGGTCCCCTTACACAGATACGCAGTATTTT. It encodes CASSFGSPYTDTQYF.

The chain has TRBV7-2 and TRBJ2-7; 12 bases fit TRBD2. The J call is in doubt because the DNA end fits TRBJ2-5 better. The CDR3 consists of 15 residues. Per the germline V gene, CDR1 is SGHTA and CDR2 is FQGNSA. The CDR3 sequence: CASSRTSGVGGTQYF. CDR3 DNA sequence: TGTGCCAGCAGCCGGACTAGCGGGGTAGGGGGGACCCAGTACTTC.

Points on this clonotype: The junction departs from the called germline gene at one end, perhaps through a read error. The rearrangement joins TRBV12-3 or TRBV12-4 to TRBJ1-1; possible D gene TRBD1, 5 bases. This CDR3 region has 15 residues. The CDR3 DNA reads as TGTACCAGCAGCTCAAGGACGGGAGGGGACACTGAAGCTTTCTTT. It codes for CTSSSRTGGDTEAFF.

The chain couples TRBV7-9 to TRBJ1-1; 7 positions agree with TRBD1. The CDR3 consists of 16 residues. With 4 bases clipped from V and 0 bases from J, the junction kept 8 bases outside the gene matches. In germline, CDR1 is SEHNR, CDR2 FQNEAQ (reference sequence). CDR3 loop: CASSSRDSTMNTEAFF. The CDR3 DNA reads TGTGCCAGCAGCTCCCGGGACAGCACGATGAACACTGAAGCTTTCTTT.

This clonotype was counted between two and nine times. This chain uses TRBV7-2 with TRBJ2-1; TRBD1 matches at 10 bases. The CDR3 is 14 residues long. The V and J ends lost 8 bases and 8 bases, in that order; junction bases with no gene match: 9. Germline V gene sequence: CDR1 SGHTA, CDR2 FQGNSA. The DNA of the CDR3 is TGTGCCAGCTCCCGGGACAGGGGAATCGATGAGCAGTTCTTC. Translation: CASSRDRGIDEQFF. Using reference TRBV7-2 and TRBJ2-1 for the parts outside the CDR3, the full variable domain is GAGVSQSPSNKVTEKGKDVELRCDPISGHTALYWYRQSLGQGLEFLIYFQGNSAPDKSGLPSDRFSAERTGGSVSTLTIQRTQQEDSAVYLCASSRDRGIDEQFFGPGTRLTVL.

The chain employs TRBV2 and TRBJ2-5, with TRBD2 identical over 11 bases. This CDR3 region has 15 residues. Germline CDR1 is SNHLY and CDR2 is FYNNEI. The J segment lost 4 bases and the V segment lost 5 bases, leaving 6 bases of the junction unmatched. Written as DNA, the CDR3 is TGTGCCAGCAGTACGGATAGCGGGAGGGGAGAGACCCAGTACTTC. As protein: CASSTDSGRGETQYF.

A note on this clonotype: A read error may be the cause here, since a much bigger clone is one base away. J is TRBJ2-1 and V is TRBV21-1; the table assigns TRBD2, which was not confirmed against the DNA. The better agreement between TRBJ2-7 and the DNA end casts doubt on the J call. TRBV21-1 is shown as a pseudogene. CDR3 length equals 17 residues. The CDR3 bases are TGTGCCAGCAGCAAGGTCCTAGCGGGAGGGTTCTACAATGAGCAGTACTTC. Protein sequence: CASSKVLAGGFYNEQYF.

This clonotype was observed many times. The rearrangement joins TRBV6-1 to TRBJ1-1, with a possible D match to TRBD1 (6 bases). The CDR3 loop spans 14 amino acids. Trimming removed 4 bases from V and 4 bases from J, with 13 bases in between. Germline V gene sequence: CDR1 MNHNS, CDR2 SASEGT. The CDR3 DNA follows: TGTGCCAGCAGTGGCACCAGGGGATCCACTGAAGCTTTCTTT. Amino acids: CASSGTRGSTEAFF.

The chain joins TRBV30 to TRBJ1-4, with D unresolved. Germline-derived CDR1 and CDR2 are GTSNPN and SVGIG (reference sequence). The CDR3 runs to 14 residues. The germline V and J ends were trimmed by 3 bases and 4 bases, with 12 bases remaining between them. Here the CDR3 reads CAWRVKAINEKLFF. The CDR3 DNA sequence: TGTGCCTGGAGGGTCAAGGCTATTAATGAAAAACTGTTTTTT. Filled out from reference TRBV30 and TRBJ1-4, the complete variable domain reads SQTIHQWPATLVQPVGSPLSLECTVEGTSNPNLYWYRQAAGRGLQLLFYSVGIGQISSEVPQNLSASRPQDRQFILSSKKLLLSDSGFYLCAWRVKAINEKLFFGSGTQLSVL.

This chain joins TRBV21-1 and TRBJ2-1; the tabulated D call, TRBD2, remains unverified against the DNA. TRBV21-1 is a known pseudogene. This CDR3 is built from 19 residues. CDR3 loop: CASSTTGLAGGHGGNEQFF. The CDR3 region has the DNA TGTGCCAGCAGCACGACGGGACTAGCGGGAGGCCATGGGGGGAATGAGCAGTTCTTC.

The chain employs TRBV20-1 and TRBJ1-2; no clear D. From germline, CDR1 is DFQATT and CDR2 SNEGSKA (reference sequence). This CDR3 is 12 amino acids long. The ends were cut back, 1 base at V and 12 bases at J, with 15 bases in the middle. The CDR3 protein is CSARGQTVINTF. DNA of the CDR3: TGCAGTGCTAGAGGGCAGACCGTTATTAACACCTTC.